The 9 T cell receptor beta chains reported below all come from one sample, sequenced in a study of blood T cells in healthy people across ages. Primed by a sample-barcoded 5' primer and a J-beta primer mix, a second PCR proceeded for roughly 6 to 12 cycles. A single record per CDR3 protein comes from TCRdb applying MiXCR to the 5' RACE reads. This sample has 850,000 to 950,000 distinct CDR3 sequences, with under 35% found just once. Sequencing used blood. The receptors derive from a woman over 75 in good health.

Regarding this clonotype: A much more abundant neighbour one base away suggests this may be a read error. CDR3 in amino acids: CASSWAQGTDTQYF. The CDR3, as DNA: TGCGCCAGCAGCTGGGCCCAGGGGACAGATACGCAGTATTTT. The chain has TRBV5-1 and TRBJ2-3, with D tentatively TRBD1 (6 bases). V lost 3 bases, J lost 3 bases, and 11 bases lay in between. Per germline, CDR1 SGHRS and CDR2 YFSETQ. This CDR3 has 14 amino acids. Filled out from reference TRBV5-1 and TRBJ2-3, the complete variable domain reads KAGVTQTPRYLIKTRGQQVTLSCSPISGHRSVSWYQQTPGQGLQFLFEYFSETQRNKGNFPGRFSGRQFSNSRSEMNVSTLELGDSALYLCASSWAQGTDTQYFGPGTRLTVL.

The V and J genes are TRBV20-1 and TRBJ1-1; no definite D call. Germline V gene lookup returns CDR1 DFQATT and CDR2 SNEGSKA (reference sequence). This CDR3 comprises 13 residues. Deletions cut 8 bases from V and 0 bases from J, with 13 bases between. The DNA for the CDR3 is TGCAGTACCTGGAGGACGGTGAACACTGAAGCTTTCTTT. Translating gives CSTWRTVNTEAFF.

The chain combines TRBV12-3 or TRBV12-4 with TRBJ2-3, with D possibly being TRBD2 (5 bases). This CDR3 spans 14 amino acids. Between the trimmed V and J ends, which lost 2 bases and 5 bases, there was a span of 11 bases. This CDR3 is CASSLRASGDTQYF. DNA for the CDR3: TGTGCCAGCAGTTTAAGGGCGAGCGGAGATACGCAGTATTTT.

This clonotype was detected many times. The V call is TRBV7-2, the J call TRBJ1-4; possibly TRBD1 for D (6 bases). The CDR3 loop spans 14 amino acids. The ends were cut back, 6 bases at V and 2 bases at J, with 10 bases in the middle. Germline V lookup: CDR1 SGHTA, CDR2 FQGNSA. The DNA for the CDR3 is TGTGCCAGCAGGAGGGGGGGTACTAATGAAAAACTGTTTTTT. It is translated as CASRRGGTNEKLFF.

The chain has TRBV20-1 and TRBJ2-4, with TRBD2 matching 10 bases. The J call may be wrong; the DNA end is better matched by TRBJ2-7. Germline values: CDR1 DFQATT, CDR2 SNEGSKA (reference sequence). The CDR3 length is 15 residues. The CDR3 bases are TGCAGTGCCCGCATGAATAGCGGGAGGCGATACGAGCAGTACTTC. Translating gives CSARMNSGRRYEQYF.

This clonotype was counted many times. This chain links TRBV27 with TRBJ2-3; perhaps D is TRBD1 or TRBD2 (5 bases each). Between the trimmed V and J ends, which lost 6 bases and 12 bases, there was a span of 25 bases. CDR3 length: 15 residues. CDR1 and CDR2 (germline): MNHEY, SMNVEV (reference sequence). The DNA for the CDR3 is TGTGCCAGCAGCAATCGTCCGGGACGGCAGAATTCCCAGTATTTT. Its protein product is CASSNRPGRQNSQYF.

This chain uses TRBV7-2 with TRBJ1-5; D perhaps matches TRBD1 (5 bases). The V and J ends lost 5 bases and 2 bases respectively, with 19 bases between them. The CDR3 consists of 17 residues. Germline-derived CDR1 and CDR2 are SGHTA and FQGNSA. CDR3 DNA sequence: TGTGCCAGCAGCCCAAGTGGGACCTGGGGTGGCAATCAGCCCCAGCATTTT. Translating it yields CASSPSGTWGGNQPQHF.

Comment on this clonotype: This may be a read error: a much more frequent sequence differs by one nucleotide. This chain joins TRBV20-1 and TRBJ2-5; 14 bases align to TRBD2. V shed 6 bases, J shed 11 bases, and the junction held 11 bases outside the gene matches. This CDR3 is built from 14 residues. In germline, CDR1 is DFQATT, CDR2 SNEGSKA (reference sequence). The CDR3 DNA follows: TGCAGTGCCGCGGGACTAGCGGGGGTAAATGAGCAGTACTTC. Translating it yields CSAAGLAGVNEQYF.

This clonotype turned up a few times. The rearrangement links TRBV28 to TRBJ2-1, with D maybe TRBD1 (6 bases). The CDR3 covers 16 residues. Trimming cost V 5 bases and J 7 bases, with 21 bases left between them. The V gene's germline CDR1 is MDHEN and CDR2 SYDVKM. CDR3 coding DNA: TGTGCCAGCAGTCCTTTACAGGGCTATGGTCTAAATGAGCAGTTCTTC. Its protein product is CASSPLQGYGLNEQFF.